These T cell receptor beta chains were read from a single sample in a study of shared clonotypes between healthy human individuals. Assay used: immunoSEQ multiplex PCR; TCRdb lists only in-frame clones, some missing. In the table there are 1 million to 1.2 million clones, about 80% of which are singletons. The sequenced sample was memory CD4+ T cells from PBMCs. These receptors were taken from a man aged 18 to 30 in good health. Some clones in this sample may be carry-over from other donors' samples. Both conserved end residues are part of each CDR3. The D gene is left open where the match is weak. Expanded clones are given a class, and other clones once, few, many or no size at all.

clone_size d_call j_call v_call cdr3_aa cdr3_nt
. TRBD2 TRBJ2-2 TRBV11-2 CASSLGLASTGELFF TGTGCCAGCAGCTTGGGACTAGCGAGCACCGGGGAGCTGTTTTTT
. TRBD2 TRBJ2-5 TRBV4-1 CASSQKPGLAGGGLQETQYF TGCGCCAGCAGCCAAAAACCGGGACTAGCGGGAGGGGGCTTACAAGAGACCCAGTACTTC
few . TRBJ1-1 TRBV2 CASSEQGLNTEAFF TGTGCCAGCAGTGAACAGGGGCTGAACACTGAAGCTTTCTTT
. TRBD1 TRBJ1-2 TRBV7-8 CASSLGTGEYGYTF TGTGCCAGCAGCTTAGGGACAGGGGAGTATGGCTACACCTTC
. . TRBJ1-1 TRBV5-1 CASSLTGHTNTEAFF TGCGCCAGCAGCTTGACGGGACACACGAACACTGAAGCTTTCTTT
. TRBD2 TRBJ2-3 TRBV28 CASSYGTSGGTDTQYF TGTGCCAGCAGTTACGGGACTAGCGGGGGCACAGATACGCAGTATTTT
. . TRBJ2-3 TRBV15 CATSRRVEVSTDTQYF TGTGCCACCAGCAGACGAGTCGAGGTTTCCACAGATACGCAGTATTTT
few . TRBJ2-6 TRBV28 CASSRSGYYSGANVLTF TGTGCCAGCAGTCGGTCCGGGTACTACTCTGGGGCCAACGTCCTGACTTTC
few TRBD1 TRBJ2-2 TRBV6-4 CASRRTGANTGELFF TGTGCCAGCAGAAGGACAGGGGCGAACACCGGGGAGCTGTTTTTT
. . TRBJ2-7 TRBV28 CASRTSWGEQYF TGTGCCAGCAGGACTTCATGGGGCGAGCAGTACTTC
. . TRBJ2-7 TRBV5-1 CASSPVPGSSYEQYF TGCGCCAGCAGCCCGGTTCCAGGGAGCTCCTACGAGCAGTACTTC
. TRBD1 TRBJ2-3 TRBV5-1 CASCPGQGADTQYF TGCGCCAGCTGCCCGGGACAGGGGGCAGATACGCAGTATTTT
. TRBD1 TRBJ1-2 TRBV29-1 CSVYRQGAPYGYTF TGCAGCGTTTACCGACAGGGGGCCCCCTATGGCTACACCTTC
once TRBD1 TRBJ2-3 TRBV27 CASSSRAGGSTDTQYF TGTGCCAGCAGCTCGAGGGCAGGGGGTAGCACAGATACGCAGTATTTT
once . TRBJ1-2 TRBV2 CASSREENYGYTF TGTGCCAGCAGTCGGGAGGAGAACTATGGCTACACCTTC
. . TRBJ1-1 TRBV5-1 CASSWDTRTEAFF TGCGCCAGCAGCTGGGACACTAGGACTGAAGCTTTCTTT
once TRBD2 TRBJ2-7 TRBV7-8 CASSPQGLAGVYEQYF TGTGCCAGCAGCCCCCAGGGACTAGCGGGAGTCTACGAGCAGTACTTC
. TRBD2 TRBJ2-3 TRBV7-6 CASSARLAGDTDTQYF TGTGCCAGCAGCGCCAGACTAGCGGGAGACACAGATACGCAGTATTTT
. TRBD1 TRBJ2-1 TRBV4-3 CASSQETGVNEQFF TGCGCCAGCAGCCAAGAGACAGGGGTCAATGAGCAGTTCTTC
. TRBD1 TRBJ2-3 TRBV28 CASSRTGGADTQYF TGTGCCAGCAGCCGCACAGGGGGCGCAGATACGCAGTATTTT
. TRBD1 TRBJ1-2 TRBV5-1 CASSPGTVYGYTF TGCGCCAGCAGCCCTGGGACAGTCTATGGCTACACCTTC
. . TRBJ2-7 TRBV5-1 CASSSNSYEQYF TGCGCCAGCAGTTCTAACTCCTACGAGCAGTACTTC
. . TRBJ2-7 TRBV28 CASSLPRVGAYEQYF TGTGCCAGCAGTCTACCGAGAGTAGGGGCCTACGAGCAGTACTTC
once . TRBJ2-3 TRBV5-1 CASRQGVTDTQYF TGCGCCAGCAGACAGGGTGTCACAGATACGCAGTATTTT
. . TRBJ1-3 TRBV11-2 CASSHDSGNTIYF TGTGCCAGCAGCCACGACTCTGGAAACACCATATATTTT
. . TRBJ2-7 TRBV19 CASSTRLPGDSEQYF TGTGCCAGTAGTACACGACTTCCCGGAGATTCCGAGCAGTACTTC
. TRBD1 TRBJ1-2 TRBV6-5 CASTSLGTGYTF TGTGCCAGCACTTCCTTGGGGACAGGATACACCTTC
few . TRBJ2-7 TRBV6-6 CASSHRSRYSYEQYF TGTGCCAGCAGTCACCGGAGCCGGTACTCCTACGAGCAGTACTTC
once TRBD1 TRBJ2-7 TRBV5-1 CASSPPGGDGYEQYF TGCGCCAGCAGCCCCCCAGGGGGAGACGGCTACGAGCAGTACTTC
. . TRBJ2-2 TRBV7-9 CASSSNRAVNPGELFF TGTGCCAGCAGCTCTAACAGGGCGGTAAACCCCGGGGAGCTGTTTTTT
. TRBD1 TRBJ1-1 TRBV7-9 CASSLDRGGTEAFF TGTGCCAGCAGCTTAGACAGGGGAGGCACTGAAGCTTTCTTT
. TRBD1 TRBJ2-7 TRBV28 CASSLRWGRGLGEQYF TGTGCCAGCAGTTTACGGTGGGGCAGGGGGCTGGGCGAGCAGTACTTC
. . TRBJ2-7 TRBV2 CASNAGTPPYEQYF TGTGCCAGCAACGCTGGGACACCTCCCTACGAGCAGTACTTC
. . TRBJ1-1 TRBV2 CASSESGQKNTEAFF TGTGCCAGCAGTGAGTCTGGACAGAAGAACACTGAAGCTTTCTTT
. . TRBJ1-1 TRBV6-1 CASIPPRRMNTEAFF TGTGCCAGCATTCCCCCCCGGAGAATGAACACTGAAGCTTTCTTT
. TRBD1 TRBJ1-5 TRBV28 CASSFMDREYQPQHF TGTGCCAGCAGTTTCATGGACAGGGAGTATCAGCCCCAGCATTTT
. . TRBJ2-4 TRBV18 CASSPRTGSSGKNIQYF TGTGCCAGCTCACCACGGACGGGGAGCAGTGGCAAAAACATTCAGTACTTC
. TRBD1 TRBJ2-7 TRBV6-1 CATTEGTAYYEQYF TGTGCCACCACCGAGGGGACAGCATACTACGAGCAGTACTTC
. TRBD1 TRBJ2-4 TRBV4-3 CASSQDERDRGSNIQYF TGCGCCAGCAGCCAAGATGAACGAGACAGGGGATCAAACATTCAGTACTTC
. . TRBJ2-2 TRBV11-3 CASSLDGGGELFF TGTGCCAGCAGCTTAGATGGTGGCGGGGAGCTGTTTTTT
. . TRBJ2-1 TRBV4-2 CASSQPDGALANEQFF TGTGCCAGCAGCCAGCCGGACGGAGCCTTGGCAAATGAGCAGTTCTTC
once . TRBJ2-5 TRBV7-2 CASSLARQETQYF TGTGCCAGCAGCTTAGCGCGGCAAGAGACCCAGTACTTC
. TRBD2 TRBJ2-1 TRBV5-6 CASSLPPGLASYNEQFF TGTGCCAGCAGCTTGCCACCGGGACTAGCATCCTACAATGAGCAGTTCTTC
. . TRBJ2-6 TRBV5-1 CASSGPGITANSGANVLTF TGCGCCAGCTCCGGCCCAGGAATTACCGCGAACTCTGGGGCCAACGTCCTGACTTTC
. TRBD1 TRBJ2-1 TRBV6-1 CASNPGQGTYNEQFF TGTGCCAGCAATCCGGGACAGGGTACCTACAATGAGCAGTTCTTC